This T cell receptor (beta chain) emerged from a study of T-cell reconstitution after alpha-beta-depleted transplantation in children. Preparation of the TCRbeta library was carried out with unique molecular identifiers. TCRdb reanalysed the PCR reads using MiXCR and keeps one entry per CDR3 protein. Of 250,000 to 400,000 distinct CDR3 sequences in the sample, 23% were seen once. Germline trimming cut 0 bases from V and 9 bases from J; bases unmatched to any gene: 7. This CDR3 has 15 amino acids. The germline gives CDR1 SEHNR, CDR2 FQNEAQ (reference sequence). The source is a male patient younger than 18 who had a stem cell transplant for acute lymphoblastic leukemia, so the T cells may come from the graft donor. The chain recombines TRBV7-9 with TRBJ2-1; 8 positions match TRBD2. The input for sequencing was PBMCs, mostly from graft donor cells, taken 180 days after TCRalphabeta/CD19-depleted stem cell transplant. CDR3 protein: CASSLAGAGGTEQFF. CDR3 DNA: TGTGCCAGCAGCTTAGCTGGGGCGGGAGGCACTGAGCAGTTCTTC. Together with reference TRBV7-9 and TRBJ2-1, the CDR3 gives the full variable domain: DTGVSQNPRHKITKRGQNVTFRCDPISEHNRLYWYRQTLGQGPEFLTYFQNEAQLEKSRLLSDRFSAERPKGSFSTLEIQRTEQGDSAMYLCASSLAGAGGTEQFFGPGTRLTVL.